This T cell receptor (beta chain) was sequenced for a study of molecular identifiers for immune sequencing clone quantification. Ten or more counts support this clonotype. MiXCR, run by TCRdb on the PCR reads, gives a single entry per CDR3 protein. The sample gives 300,000 to 400,000 distinct CDR3 sequences, over 20% of which show up once; over 0.7% is in the top ten. The authors sorted naive CD8 T cells as CD8+CD4-CCR7+CD45RA+. The source material was naive CD8+ T cells from blood, with Jurkat cell RNA spiked in. Subset defined: FACS-sorted CD8+CD4-CCR7+CD45RA+ naive T cells. This sequence originates from a human donor in good health. Some libraries in this study had Jurkat cell RNA spiked in.

As DNA, the CDR3 is TGTGCCAGCAGCTCCCAGGGGGTTGAAGCTTTCTTT. As protein: CASSSQGVEAFF. This rearrangement joins TRBV7-2 to TRBJ1-1, with 7 positions matching TRBD1. With 4 bases clipped from V and 7 bases from J, the junction kept 3 bases outside the gene matches. Germline loops: CDR1 SGHTA, CDR2 FQGNSA. The CDR3 is made up of 12 amino acids.